This note documents a single TCR beta chain sequence. This sample is part of a study of STAT5B mutations in CD4+ large granular lymphocyte leukemia. Across the study: Among healthy controls, a particular HLA allele went with more CDR3 'QG' motifs.

Sequenced by immunoSEQ multiplex PCR; TCRdb stores in-frame clones only, minus some. The sample shows about 24,000 clones, less than 80% of them seen only once. CDR3 length: 15 residues. Germline lookup yields CDR1 SGHTA and CDR2 FQGNSA. Trimming pared 5 bases from V and 6 bases from J, leaving 19 bases between. The chain combines TRBV7-2 with TRBJ1-2; D may be TRBD1 (6 bases). This receptor was identified in a human donor in good health. The material sequenced was CD4+ T cells from blood buffy coats. CDR3: CASSNHRAATNGYTF. CDR3 nucleotides: TGTGCCAGCAGCAACCACAGGGCGGCTACTAATGGCTACACCTTC.